This TCR beta chain was captured by sequencing in a study of cytomegalovirus exposure and HLA in healthy donors (dated by TCRdb to the late 2010s). In terms of the full investigation: In an earlier analysis of 587 of the donors, 250 to 300 Gb of sequence data and 90 million to 120 million unique TCR beta sequences from about 179 million T cells were reported. The T cell repertoires of 700 or so subjects were profiled by immunosequencing and related to cytomegalovirus serostatus. The aim of the study was to test whether cataloging public T cell receptors could identify signatures of past pathogen exposure. Among about 400 genotyped donors of the cohort, an average of around 250,000 unique TCR beta nucleotide sequences was sequenced per donor, of which roughly 18% were non-productive. A later genetic analysis took genome-wide SNP genotypes for about 65% of the 666 donors and used that subset as a discovery cohort. A handful of DR-DQ haplotypes were handled as single units for association and clustering because linkage in the cohort was strong. All discovery cohort repertoires had been generated on a single sequencing platform. Of the roughly 390 genotyped donors, around 81% fell in the genetic ancestry cluster associated with self-reported Caucasian donors. In addition to the first cohort of 666 subjects, a separate validation cohort of 120 different subjects was used. To predict cytomegalovirus infection status, the study brought together high-throughput TCR immunosequencing, statistical association of individual TCRs with disease status, and machine learning. An early release that covered about 600 HLA-typed donors contained 300 to 350 gigabases of sequencing data and tens of millions of unique TCR sequences. The number of donors typed differed by locus, with about 620-630 for A, B, C, DRB1 and DQB1, roughly 520 for DQA1, approximately 580 for DPA1, and around 430 for DPB1. HLA typing covered class I and class II loci at four-digit resolution. Donor age, sex, ethnicity and CMV serostatus were collected together with the repertoire data. Rather than using new phenotypic data, the later analysis identified candidate immune exposures from TCR beta sequences and from how often those sequences occurred across donors. A later analysis re-examined previously published TCR beta repertoires from more than 550 donors and added high-resolution HLA genotyping to investigate patterns of TCR occurrence. In an earlier analysis of more than 550 of the donors, high-throughput TCR beta sequencing was used to judge whether each TCR beta V gene segment behaved as functional or pseudogenic. What the authors observed across the whole study: According to the authors, the approach could potentially be generalized to other disease states and immunological phenotypes. Across donors, most TCR sequences were observed very rarely, whereas some public TCRs were present in many individuals. A further reported finding was that TCR beta sequences accurately predicted the HLA-A and HLA-B alleles for most subjects in the first cohort. The cohort was sequenced for TCR beta chains only, and without alpha or paired-chain data the features that could be detected were limited. Correlated functional status among segregating V segments might reflect linkage disequilibrium, but an unknown experimental factor could not be ruled out. Sequencing depth was assumed to be roughly uniform across donors in the presence/absence analyses, though that assumption may not hold. A later analysis found that TCR association rates varied across HLA loci, with DRB1 alleles showing the most associated TCRs and HLA-C alleles the fewest. For the cohort, immune exposure information was limited to CMV serostatus. An association between a missense DCLRE1C variant and V-gene and J-gene trimming of TCR beta chains was found in a later genetic analysis and replicated in an independent cohort. When HLA alleles, especially DR and DQ, strongly co-occurred, TCR associations were difficult to assign to individual alleles. HLA typing was unavailable for some donors at each locus, so association tests used only the typed subset. The sequencing pipeline was judged likely to have produced a cluster of highly shared sequence variants as a technical artifact. An earlier analysis of approximately 600 of the donors showed that most TCR beta V segments appeared in productive rearrangements either about 87% or about 30% of the time, which broadly matched IMGT annotations. In a later analysis, most CMV-associated TCR beta chains were found to appear HLA-restricted, with HLA associations seemingly driven largely by CMV exposure. The earlier analysis of fewer than 750 of the donors excluded about 16 rarely observed V segments, including chromosome 9 orphons, because counts were too low. Several of the top co-occurrence clusters appeared to be linked to parvovirus B19, influenza, CMV and Epstein-Barr virus, according to a later analysis. Compared with the approximately 600-donor mean, donors in an Asian-associated ancestry cluster had fewer N-insertions in productive TCRs, according to a later genetic analysis. Some IMGT-functional V segments, including TRBV6-2 and TRBV6-3, could not be told apart with the 87-base-pair reads, so those segments were excluded. At a false discovery rate of 0.05, a later analysis linked fewer than 20,000 TCR beta sequences to specific HLA alleles. The classifier was reported to diagnose cytomegalovirus status with high specificity and sensitivity in both the original cohort and the validation cohort. A total of 150 or so TCR beta chains were listed by the study as associated with cytomegalovirus. In vitro tests confirmed that a few of the cytomegalovirus-associated TCR beta chains recognize cytomegalovirus antigens. Compared with equally common non-associated chains, HLA-associated TCR beta chains in a later analysis were more clonally expanded and had lower generation probabilities.

CDR3 length: 17 amino acids, cysteine to phenylalanine. Only CDR3 DNA is held: 51 bases, read in frame from base 1. Trimming removed 3 bases from V and 1 base from J; the gene matches leave 7 bases unexplained. The CDR1 and CDR2 encoded by the germline V gene are SNHLY and FYNNEI. The cohort was made up of 666 healthy bone marrow donors. At the time of sampling, all cohort members were nominally healthy, though unrecorded immune exposures were likely present. The donor tested CMV seronegative and was one of the 352 seronegative cohort members. Each donor provided a peripheral blood sample, and peripheral blood mononuclear cells were used for TCR beta sequencing. Genomic DNA extraction from the blood cell samples was performed with the Qiagen DNeasy Blood Extraction Kit. Details on this clone: No cognate antigen has been identified for it. There are no base qualities to consult, and no much larger clone falls within one base.

Library generation was performed with the immunoSEQ multiplex PCR assay. For the multiplex PCR, a mixture combining 60 forward primers for TCR Vbeta segments and 13 reverse primers for TCR Jbeta segments was used. The CDR3 region of rearranged TCR beta genes was amplified from genomic DNA by a multiplex PCR assay. Amplified TCR beta libraries were sequenced as 87-base-pair reads on the Illumina HiSeq System. The study's processing was this. A later analysis counted tens of millions of unique TCR beta chains across the approximately 700 repertoires, and 9.5 million to 11 million of these chains were shared by at least two donors. To remove PCR and sequencing errors, raw reads were error-corrected and collapsed into unique sequences using a nearest-neighbor algorithm that merged closely related sequences. V, D and J gene segments were assigned by aligning CDR3 sequences to IMGT reference sequences. For a sequence to be retained, a match of at least six nucleotides to both a V gene segment and a J gene segment was required. A rearrangement counted as productive if the CDR3 had no stop codons and remained in frame with V and J, and every other rearrangement counted as non-productive. Following IMGT convention, CDR3 was defined as the stretch from the second conserved V-encoded cysteine to the conserved J-encoded phenylalanine. The earlier analysis of about 570 of the donors excluded any sequence lacking an unambiguous match to a single V gene segment. In an earlier analysis of several hundred of the donors, V segments were called functional above 56.7% productive rearrangements and were called segregating when the between-donor standard deviation exceeded 5%. A statistical classification framework was built to diagnose cytomegalovirus status from the catalog of TCR beta chain sequences. V and J gene assignment, in a later analysis, came from comparing TCR nucleotide sequences with IMGT/GENE-DB human TR gene sequences. In a later analysis, CDR3 sequences and most-parsimonious VDJ recombination scenarios were assigned using the TCRdist pipeline. In a later analysis, each TCR beta chain was defined by its CDR3 amino acid sequence together with its V-gene family, and reads lacking a unique V-gene family were excluded. As a way to deal with suspected cross-contamination and a sequencing artifact, a later analysis dropped 592 nucleotide sequences that were highly shared and had low generation probability. In a later analysis, a clonal expansion index for each public chain was calculated from normalized within-repertoire ranks of inferred template counts. In a later analysis, generation probabilities were computed using a VDJ recombination model fitted to out-of-frame rearrangements, and the results were checked against IGoR. A later analysis scored TCR-TCR, TCR-HLA and TCR-CMV co-occurrence with hypergeometric tests, applying a repertoire-size bias correction to TCR pairs. To estimate false discovery rates, a later analysis permuted the HLA or CMV assignments 20 times. A later analysis grouped co-occurring TCRs with DBSCAN, adding TCRdist sequence similarity when clustering within HLA-allele-positive subsets. For co-occurrence clustering, repertoires with fewer than 30,000 or more than 120,000 public chains were excluded, along with a handful of repertoires with anomalous nucleotide sharing. TCRdb retrieved this table from immuneACCESS and kept in-frame rearrangements only. Not all clones are present; in checked studies, unresolved V genes account for under half, and no reason is known for the remainder. V and J calls and clone size are those listed in that table; D and trimming were worked out from the DNA. A total of fewer than 200,000 clones appear in this sample, more than 70% of them only once. Jointly, the top ten make up 1.5% of the sample.

This TCR was recovered from a girl between 5 and 17 years old in good health and CMV-seronegative. Sequenced: PBMCs. In this chain, TRBV2 is recombined with TRBJ2-5; the central 11 bases match TRBD2. The nucleotide sequence is TGTGCCAGCAGTGACCCTAGCGGGGGGTCAGTCCAAGAGACCCAGTACTTC. Its coded protein is CASSDPSGGSVQETQYF.